The following is a TCR beta chain sequence with its context. The antigen remains unidentified. The data stem from a study of cytotoxic CD8 clonotypes in ibrutinib-treated CLL. This CDR3 is 13 amino acids long. The V gene end was trimmed by 8 bases and the J gene end by 6 bases; junction bases not matched to a gene: 4. Germline V gene lookup returns CDR1 MNHNS and CDR2 SASEGT. The repertoire was sequenced with immunoSEQ multiplex PCR; TCRdb's copy has only in-frame clones and lacks some. The table records about 140,000 clones, 75% to 95% of them present only once. Whole-study results and caveats: T-cell clonality at baseline went above that of age-matched healthy donors and rose and fell with circulating CD8+ T-cell counts. Samples from sustained-remission and progressing patients were taken at different times.

The chain has TRBV6-1 and TRBJ1-2; 12 bases agree with TRBD1. The sequence derives from a human donor with chronic lymphocytic leukemia. The source was PBMCs, collected after 12 months of ibrutinib treatment. This chain's CDR3 is CASGDRGRDGYTF. The CDR3 region has the DNA TGTGCCAGCGGGGACAGGGGGCGAGATGGCTACACCTTC.